This T cell receptor beta chain was found in a study of somatic mutations in cytotoxic T cells in rheumatoid arthritis. Findings and limits, study-wide: Slight underrepresentation of TRBV07 in rheumatoid arthritis patients was not adjusted for multiple comparisons.

As regards this clone: Its target is not known.

This CDR3 region has 17 residues. Germline CDR1 and CDR2: SGHTA and FQGTGA. The ends lost 4 bases at V and 11 bases at J; junction bases unmatched: 17. Method: immunoSEQ multiplex PCR; TCRdb's copy keeps in-frame clones and lacks some. The sample includes about 16,000 clones, around three quarters seen only once; the top ten take about 12%. This TCR was sampled from an adult with rheumatoid arthritis. J is TRBJ2-3 and V is TRBV7-3, with TRBD2 matching over 11 bases. Sequencing was carried out using CD8+ T cells sorted from blood. For the CDR3, the DNA is TGTGCCAGCAGCTCCCGTAGCGGGGGGGCCGTTCCCGGCCTGCAGTATTTT. This gives the protein CASSSRSGGAVPGLQYF.